Shown below are 12 T cell receptor beta chains from a single sample sequenced in a study of Graves' ophthalmopathy and Graves' hyperthyroidism (dated by TCRdb to 2017 to 2018). Sequencing relied on an Illumina HiSeq 2000. For repertoire sequencing, the TCR beta CDR3 regions were amplified from RNA transcripts. The first round was an RT-PCR using HTBI primers with the Qiagen OneStep RT-PCR kit, and this first round was followed by a second-round multiplex PCR, then size selection and purification. The public sequencing data were trimmed at Q25 with fastp and processed into clonotypes with MiXCR by TCRdb, which kept only in-frame beta chains. Merged by CDR3 protein, the rows form single entries marked with the most common genes and DNA. The sample profile shows about 14,000 distinct CDR3 sequences; around 50% of them were found once. The ten top clones hold around 50% of the sample. Source material: peripheral blood. The receptors originated from a woman in her thirties with Graves' ophthalmopathy. Donor details come from another sample of the same person, matched by shared clones.

This clonotype was seen at least ten times. A read error may be the cause here, since a much bigger clone is one base away. V gene TRBV12-3 or TRBV12-4 combines with J gene TRBJ1-1, with D perhaps TRBD1 (6 bases). This CDR3 comprises 15 residues. The DNA of the CDR3 is TGTGCCAGCAGTGACTTAGGGGGTATGAACACTGAAGCTTCCTTT. Amino acid sequence: CASSDLGGMNTEASF.

As for this clonotype: Being one base from a much bigger clone, this may be a read error. The gene calls are TRBV25-1 and TRBJ2-2; the D gene is possibly TRBD1 (6 bases). V lost 4 bases, J lost 6 bases, and 12 bases lay in between. CDR1 MGHDK and CDR2 SYGVNS come from the germline V gene. The CDR3 is 14 amino acids. CDR3 coding DNA: TGTGCCAGCAGTGCGAACAGGGTGTCCGGGGAGCTGTTTTTT. This codes for CASSANRVSGELFF.

Concerning this clonotype: This CDR3 fails to terminate in the conserved phenylalanine or tryptophan, so it likely reflects a read error. It is unclear where the CDR3 begins or ends on the DNA, so no DNA is shown, and the CDR3 is as TCRdb lists it. The V call is TRBV24-1, the J call TRBJ2-1; no DNA check was done on the table's D call, TRBD1. The CDR3 is 14 amino acids long, termini counted. Germline CDR1 and CDR2: KGHDR and SFDVKD. The CDR3 reads CATSELPGEQFFGP.

With regard to this clonotype: The conserved closing phenylalanine or tryptophan is absent in this CDR3, likely reflecting a read error. This chain joins TRBV7-3 and TRBJ2-5; TRBD2 might be the D (5 bases). This CDR3 spans 13 amino acids. V lost 1 base and J 4 bases, leaving 7 bases between the germline ends. Germline V gives CDR1 SGHTA, CDR2 FQGTGA. In DNA form, the CDR3 reads TGTGCCAGCAGCTTAAATGGAGGAGAGACCCAGTACCTC. Translation: CASSLNGGETQYL.

This clonotype has ten or more counts. The chain combines TRBV2 with TRBJ1-5; 7 bases align to TRBD1. Germline-derived CDR1 and CDR2 are SNHLY and FYNNEI. Germline trimming cut 6 bases from V and 3 bases from J; bases unmatched to any gene: 2. This CDR3 has 13 amino acids. CDR3 residues: CASRGGHNQPQHF. Here the CDR3 DNA reads TGTGCCAGCAGAGGGGGCCACAATCAGCCCCAGCATTTT.

The chain combines TRBV7-9 with TRBJ1-1; possible D gene TRBD1, 5 bases. Per germline, CDR1 SEHNR and CDR2 FQNEAQ (reference sequence). The CDR3 loop spans 17 amino acids. The V gene lost 1 base and the J gene lost 8 bases, with 23 bases spanning the gap. CDR3 bases: TGTGCCAGCAGCTTAGGGGGGAGGCTAGAAGGGCGCGGGGAAGCTTTCTTT. Protein sequence: CASSLGGRLEGRGEAFF.

The J gene is TRBJ2-5, the V gene TRBV7-3; a weak D match, TRBD2 (6 bases). Germline V gene data show CDR1 as SGHTA and CDR2 as FQGTGA. The CDR3 extends over 14 amino acids. V was shortened by 5 bases and J by 1 base, with 11 bases between the two germline ends. The CDR3 DNA is TGTGCCAGCAGCGCACACGGGAGCCAAGAGACCCAGTACTTC. Translating gives CASSAHGSQETQYF.

V and J are TRBV7-8 and TRBJ2-7; 9 positions agree with TRBD2. The germline CDR1 and CDR2 sequences are SGHVS and FQNEAQ. The CDR3 consists of 15 residues. V trimming: 4 bases; J trimming: 7 bases; junction bases outside the gene matches: 11. The CDR3 sequence: CASSWGPSGVFEQYF. The CDR3 nucleotides read TGTGCCAGCAGCTGGGGGCCTAGCGGGGTGTTTGAGCAGTACTTC.

The chain links TRBV10-1 to TRBJ2-7; 7 positions agree with TRBD2. CDR3 length: 15 amino acids. Germline CDR1 WNHNN, CDR2 SYGVQD (reference sequence). Trimming cost V 0 bases and J 4 bases; bases outside gene matches: 6. CDR3 region: CASSESRDGGYEQYF. The CDR3 coding sequence is TGCGCCAGCAGTGAGTCCCGGGACGGGGGGTACGAGCAGTACTTC.

This clonotype is labeled as medium-sized. The chain recombines TRBV20-1 with TRBJ1-5; D call uncertain. CDR1 is DFQATT and CDR2 is SNEGSKA in the germline V gene (reference sequence). CDR3 length: 15 amino acids. V dropped 1 base and J dropped 0 bases, with 10 bases sitting between them. In nucleotides, the CDR3 is TGCAGTGCTAGAGTTCTGAAACTTAGCAATCAGCCCCAGCATTTT. Translation gives CSARVLKLSNQPQHF.

The chain employs TRBV7-9 and TRBJ2-7; D might be TRBD2 (6 bases). V lost 5 bases and J lost 2, with 16 bases in between. Germline lookup yields CDR1 SEHNR and CDR2 FQNEAQ (reference sequence). The CDR3 is 15 amino acids. The CDR3 loop reads CASSQDPSVTYEQYF. The DNA for the CDR3 is TGTGCCAGCAGCCAAGACCCTAGCGTTACCTACGAGCAGTACTTC.

This clonotype has ten or more counts. This chain links TRBV7-8 with TRBJ1-2, with a possible D match to TRBD1 (5 bases). The germline V gene encodes CDR1 SGHVS and CDR2 FQNEAQ. The V end was cut by 6 bases, the J end by 3 bases, with 23 bases between. The CDR3 is 17 residues long. The CDR3: CASRPGTFTRVDYGYTF. CDR3 sequence (DNA): TGTGCCAGCAGACCCGGGACGTTCACGCGGGTAGACTATGGCTACACCTTC.